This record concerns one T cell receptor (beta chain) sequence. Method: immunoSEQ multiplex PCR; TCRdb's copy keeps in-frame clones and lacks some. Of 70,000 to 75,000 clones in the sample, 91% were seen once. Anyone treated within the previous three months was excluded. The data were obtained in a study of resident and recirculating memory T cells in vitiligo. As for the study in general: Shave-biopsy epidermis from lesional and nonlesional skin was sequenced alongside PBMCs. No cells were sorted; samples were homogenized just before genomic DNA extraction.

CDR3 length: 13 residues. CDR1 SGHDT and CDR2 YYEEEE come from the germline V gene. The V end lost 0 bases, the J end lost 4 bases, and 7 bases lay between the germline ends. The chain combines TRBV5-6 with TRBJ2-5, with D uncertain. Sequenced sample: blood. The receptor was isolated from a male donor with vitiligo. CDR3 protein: CASSLGGRETQYF. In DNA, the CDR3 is TGTGCCAGCAGCTTGGGTGGGCGAGAGACCCAGTACTTC.